The rows below give T cell receptor beta chains drawn from one sample of a study of early T cells in non-severe SARS-CoV-2 infection. TCRdb called the 5' RACE reads again in MiXCR, with one record for every CDR3 protein. In the table there are some 40,000 distinct CDR3 sequences, 10% to 15% of which are singletons. The sample comprised whole blood. These receptors originate from an adult who was a healthcare worker with PCR-confirmed SARS-CoV-2 infection or an uninfected control (not recorded which). Each CDR3 is given with its conserved first and last residue. A clone size is listed for some rows: how often the clone was seen (once, few, many), or a class if it is expanded.

TRBJ2-7 | TRBV6-5 | few | CASSLNSYEQYF
TRBJ2-1 | TRBV6-2/TRBV6-3 | - | CASSLNRFNEQFF
TRBJ2-7 | TRBV7-8 | - | CASSLEGGSYEQYF
TRBJ2-1 | TRBV29-1 | - | CSVEEGRREQFF
TRBJ2-5 | TRBV3-1 | - | CASSHHRRPKETQYF
TRBJ2-2 | TRBV10-3 | medium-sized | CAIPAGRLQAAGELFF
TRBJ1-6 | TRBV28 | many | CATKGGIGSPLHF
TRBJ2-1 | TRBV20-1 | - | CSAPPSGRISGEQFF
TRBJ2-7 | TRBV24-1 | - | CATSDFRGESYEQYF
TRBJ1-2 | TRBV28 | few | CASSSTGEDYGYTF